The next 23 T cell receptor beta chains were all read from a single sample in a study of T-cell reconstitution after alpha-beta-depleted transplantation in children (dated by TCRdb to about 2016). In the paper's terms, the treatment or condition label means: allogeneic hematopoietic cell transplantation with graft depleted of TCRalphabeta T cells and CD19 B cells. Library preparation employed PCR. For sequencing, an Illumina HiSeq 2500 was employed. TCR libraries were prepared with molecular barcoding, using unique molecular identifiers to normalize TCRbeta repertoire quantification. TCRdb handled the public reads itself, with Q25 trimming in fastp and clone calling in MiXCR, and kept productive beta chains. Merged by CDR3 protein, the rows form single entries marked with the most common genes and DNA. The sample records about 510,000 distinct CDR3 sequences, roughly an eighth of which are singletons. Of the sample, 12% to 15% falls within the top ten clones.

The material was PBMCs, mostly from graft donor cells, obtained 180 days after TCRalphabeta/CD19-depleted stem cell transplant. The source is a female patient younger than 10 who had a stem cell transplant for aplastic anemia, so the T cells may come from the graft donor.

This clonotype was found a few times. CDR3 protein: CASSYRGMGTDTQYF. The DNA for the CDR3 is TGTGCCAGCAGCTACAGGGGGATGGGCACAGATACGCAGTATTTT. The chain uses TRBV3-1 and TRBJ2-3; 8 nucleotides agree with TRBD1. This CDR3 has 15 amino acids. Germline V gene lookup returns CDR1 LGHDT and CDR2 YNNKEL (reference sequence). V lost 5 bases and J lost 1; bases outside the gene matches: 5.

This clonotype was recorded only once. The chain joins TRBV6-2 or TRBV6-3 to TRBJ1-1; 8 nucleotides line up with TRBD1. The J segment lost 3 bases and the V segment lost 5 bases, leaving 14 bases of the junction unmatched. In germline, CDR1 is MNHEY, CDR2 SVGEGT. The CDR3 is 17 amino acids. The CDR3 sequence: CASSAARRGRFDTEAFF. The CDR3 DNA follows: TGTGCCAGCAGTGCGGCCCGCAGGGGGCGGTTCGACACTGAAGCTTTCTTT.

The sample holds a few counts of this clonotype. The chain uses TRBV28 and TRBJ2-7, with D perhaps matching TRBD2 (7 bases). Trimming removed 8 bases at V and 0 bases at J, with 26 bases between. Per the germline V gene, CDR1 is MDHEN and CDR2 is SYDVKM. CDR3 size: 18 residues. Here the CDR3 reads CASAAGGLGGAPSYEQYF. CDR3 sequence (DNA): TGTGCCAGCGCCGCCGGGGGGCTAGGCGGGGCCCCCTCCTACGAGCAGTACTTC.

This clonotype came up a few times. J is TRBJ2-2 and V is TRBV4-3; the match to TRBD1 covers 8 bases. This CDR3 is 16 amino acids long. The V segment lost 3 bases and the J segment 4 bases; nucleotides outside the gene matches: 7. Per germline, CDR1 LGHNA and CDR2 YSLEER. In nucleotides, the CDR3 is TGCGCCAGCAGCCACAACAGGGGGAGGAGCACCGGGGAGCTGTTTTTT. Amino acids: CASSHNRGRSTGELFF.

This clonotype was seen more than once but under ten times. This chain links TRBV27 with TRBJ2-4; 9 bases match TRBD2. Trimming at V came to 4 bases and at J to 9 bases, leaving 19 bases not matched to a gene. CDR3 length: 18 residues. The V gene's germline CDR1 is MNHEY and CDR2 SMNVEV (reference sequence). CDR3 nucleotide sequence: TGTGCCAGCAGTTCAGGACTAGCGTTGTTGTTTCGTCAAAGCATTCAGTACTTC. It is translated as CASSSGLALLFRQSIQYF.

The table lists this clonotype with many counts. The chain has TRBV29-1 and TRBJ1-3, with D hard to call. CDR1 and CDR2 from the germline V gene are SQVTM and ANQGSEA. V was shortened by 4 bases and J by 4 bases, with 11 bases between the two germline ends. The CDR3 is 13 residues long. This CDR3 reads CSVVHMYGNTIYF. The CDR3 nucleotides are TGCAGCGTTGTCCACATGTACGGAAACACCATATATTTT. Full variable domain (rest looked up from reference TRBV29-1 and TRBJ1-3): SAVISQKPSRDICQRGTSLTIQCQVDSQVTMMFWYRQQPGQSLTLIATANQGSEATYESGFVIDKFPISRPNLTFSTLTVSNMSPEDSSIYLCSVVHMYGNTIYFGEGSWLTVV.

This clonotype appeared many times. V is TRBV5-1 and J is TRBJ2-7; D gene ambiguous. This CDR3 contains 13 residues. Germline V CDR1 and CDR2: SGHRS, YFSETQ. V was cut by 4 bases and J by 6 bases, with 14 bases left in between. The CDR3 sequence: CASSPLPGGEQYV. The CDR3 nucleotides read TGCGCCAGCAGCCCTCTTCCCGGTGGCGAGCAGTACGTC.

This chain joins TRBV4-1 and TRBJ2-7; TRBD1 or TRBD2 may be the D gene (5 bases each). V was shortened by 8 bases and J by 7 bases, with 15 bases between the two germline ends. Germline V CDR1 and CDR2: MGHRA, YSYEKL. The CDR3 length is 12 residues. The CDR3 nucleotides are TGCGCCAGCGGGGACGCCGTGGGGGAGCAGTACTTC. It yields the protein CASGDAVGEQYF.

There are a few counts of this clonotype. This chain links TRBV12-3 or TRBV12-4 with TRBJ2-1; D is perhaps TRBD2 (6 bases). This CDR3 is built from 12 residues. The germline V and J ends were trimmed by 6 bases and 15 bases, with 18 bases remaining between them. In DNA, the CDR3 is TGTGCCAGCAGACTTAAAGGGACGGAGGGGTTCTTC. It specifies CASRLKGTEGFF.

In DNA form, the CDR3 reads TGTGCCAGCAGTTCGGTAGCGGGAAAGGGCACAGATACGCAGTATTTT. It yields the protein CASSSVAGKGTDTQYF. The chain carries TRBV7-6 and TRBJ2-3, with TRBD2 identical over 8 bases. Per germline, CDR1 SGHVS and CDR2 FNYEAQ. V was pared by 6 bases and J by 1 base, with 9 bases of the junction left unmatched. This CDR3 is built from 16 residues. The full variable domain, with the rest looked up from reference TRBV7-6 and TRBJ2-3, is GAGVSQSPRYKVTKRGQDVALRCDPISGHVSLYWYRQALGQGPEFLTYFNYEAQQDKSGLPNDRFSAERPEGSISTLTIQRTEQRDSAMYRCASSSVAGKGTDTQYFGPGTRLTVL.

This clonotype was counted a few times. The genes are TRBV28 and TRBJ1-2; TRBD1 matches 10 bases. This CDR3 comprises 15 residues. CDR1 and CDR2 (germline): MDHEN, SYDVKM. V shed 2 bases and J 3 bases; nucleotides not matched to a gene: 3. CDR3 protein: CASSLGGQGYYGYTF. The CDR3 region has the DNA TGTGCCAGCAGTTTAGGGGGACAGGGGTACTATGGCTACACCTTC.

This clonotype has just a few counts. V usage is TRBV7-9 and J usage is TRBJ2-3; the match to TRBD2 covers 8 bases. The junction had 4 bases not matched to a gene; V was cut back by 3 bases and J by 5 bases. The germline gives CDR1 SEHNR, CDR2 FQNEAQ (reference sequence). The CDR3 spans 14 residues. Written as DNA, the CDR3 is TGTGCCAGCAGCTTCGGGGGGGATGAAGATACGCAGTATTTT. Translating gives CASSFGGDEDTQYF.

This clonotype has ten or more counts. In DNA, the CDR3 is TGCGCCAGCAGCCAGAGAAAGCGGGAGAATCCCAAAAACATTCAGTACTTC. Its protein is CASSQRKRENPKNIQYF. The rearrangement uses TRBV4-3 and TRBJ2-4, with 8 bases aligning to TRBD2. The CDR3 runs to 17 residues. CDR1 is LGHNA and CDR2 is YSLEER in the germline V gene. V shed 3 bases and J 2 bases; nucleotides not matched to a gene: 9.

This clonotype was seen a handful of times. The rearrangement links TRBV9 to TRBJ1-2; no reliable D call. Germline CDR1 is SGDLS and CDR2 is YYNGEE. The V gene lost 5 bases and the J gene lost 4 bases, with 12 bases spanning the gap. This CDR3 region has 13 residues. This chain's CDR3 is CASSYSQTYGYTF. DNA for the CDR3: TGTGCCAGCAGTTATTCCCAGACCTATGGCTACACCTTC. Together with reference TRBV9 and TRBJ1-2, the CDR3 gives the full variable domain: DSGVTQTPKHLITATGQRVTLRCSPRSGDLSVYWYQQSLDQGLQFLIQYYNGEERAKGNILERFSAQQFPDLHSELNLSSLELGDSALYFCASSYSQTYGYTFGSGTRLTVV.

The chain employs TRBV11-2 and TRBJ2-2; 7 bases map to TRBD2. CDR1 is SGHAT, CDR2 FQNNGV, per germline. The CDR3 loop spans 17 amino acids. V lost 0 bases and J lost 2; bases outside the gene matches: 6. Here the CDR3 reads CASSLERLALNTGELFF. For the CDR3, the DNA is TGTGCCAGCAGCTTAGAGAGACTAGCCCTTAACACCGGGGAGCTGTTTTTT.

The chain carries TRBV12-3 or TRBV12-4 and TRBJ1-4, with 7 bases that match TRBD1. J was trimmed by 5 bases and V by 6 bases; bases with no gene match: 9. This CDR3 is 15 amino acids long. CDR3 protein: CASRPSTGLNEKLFF. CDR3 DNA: TGTGCCAGCAGACCCTCGACAGGGTTGAATGAAAAACTGTTTTTT.

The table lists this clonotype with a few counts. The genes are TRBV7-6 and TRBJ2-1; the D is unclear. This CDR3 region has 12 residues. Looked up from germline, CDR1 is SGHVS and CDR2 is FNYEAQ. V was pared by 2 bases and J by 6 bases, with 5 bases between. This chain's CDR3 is CASSLKANEQFF. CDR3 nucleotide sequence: TGTGCCAGCAGCTTAAAGGCCAATGAGCAGTTCTTC.

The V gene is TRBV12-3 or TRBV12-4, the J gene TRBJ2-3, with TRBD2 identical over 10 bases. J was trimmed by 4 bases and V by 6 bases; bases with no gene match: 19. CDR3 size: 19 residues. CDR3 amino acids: CASSRRLAGRGLPADTQYF. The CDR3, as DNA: TGTGCCAGCAGCAGACGACTAGCGGGTAGGGGGTTACCGGCAGATACGCAGTATTTT.

CDR3 amino acids: CASSPQTGRQETQYF. CDR3 nucleotide sequence: TGTGCCAGCAGTCCCCAGACAGGGCGACAAGAGACCCAGTACTTC. The chain recombines TRBV12-3 or TRBV12-4 with TRBJ2-5, with TRBD1 matching over 7 bases. The CDR3 loop spans 15 amino acids. Losses at the gene ends were 5 bases for V and 2 bases for J; bases not matched to a gene: 8.

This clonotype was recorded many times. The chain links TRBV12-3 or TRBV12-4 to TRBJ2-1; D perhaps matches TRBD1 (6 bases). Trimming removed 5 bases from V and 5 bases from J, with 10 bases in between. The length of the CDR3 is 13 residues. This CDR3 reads CASSRDIHNEQFF. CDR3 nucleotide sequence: TGTGCCAGCAGTCGGGACATCCACAATGAGCAGTTCTTC.

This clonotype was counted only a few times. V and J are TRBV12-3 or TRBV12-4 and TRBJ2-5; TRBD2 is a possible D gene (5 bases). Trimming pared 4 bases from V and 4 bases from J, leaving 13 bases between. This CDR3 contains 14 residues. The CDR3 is CASSSREGVETQYF. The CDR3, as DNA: TGTGCCAGCAGTTCTCGGGAAGGAGTAGAGACCCAGTACTTC.

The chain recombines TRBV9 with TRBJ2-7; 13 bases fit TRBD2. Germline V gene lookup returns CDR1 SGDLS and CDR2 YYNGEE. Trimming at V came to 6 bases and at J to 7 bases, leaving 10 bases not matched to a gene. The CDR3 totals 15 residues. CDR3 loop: CASILGLAGAGEQYF. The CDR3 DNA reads TGTGCCAGCATCCTAGGACTAGCGGGAGCGGGGGAGCAGTACTTC.

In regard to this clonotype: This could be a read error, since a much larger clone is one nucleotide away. The chain's CDR3 is CSAYRDSIFYEQYF. The CDR3 nucleotides read TGCAGTGCTTACCGGGACTCGATTTTCTACGAGCAGTACTTC. This chain joins TRBV20-1 and TRBJ2-7; the D gene is possibly TRBD2 (6 bases). The CDR3 extends over 14 amino acids. Germline V gives CDR1 DFQATT, CDR2 SNEGSKA (reference sequence). V was clipped by 5 bases and J by 3 bases, with 17 bases between them.